This TCR beta chain emerged from a study of OX40 agonist ivuxolimab in advanced cancers. The overall study: Ivuxolimab, which is an agonistic anti-OX40 (CD134) antibody, was administered to the patients. Ivuxolimab was delivered to patients intravenously every 2 weeks at doses spanning 0.01 to 10 mg/kg. Three partial responders included one hepatocellular carcinoma patient and two cutaneous melanoma patients.

Germline V gives CDR1 SGHRS, CDR2 YFSETQ. The germline V and J ends were trimmed by 2 bases and 5 bases, with 3 bases remaining between them. CDR3 length equals 11 residues. Findings and caveats of the study: Low normalized T-cell clonal expansion also characterized some of the nonresponders.

The method was immunoSEQ multiplex PCR; TCRdb's version includes in-frame clones alone and lacks a portion of them. The table lists about 80,000 clones, around 86% of them singletons, with around 0.23% in the top ten. Notes on this clone: Its antigen is unknown.

The rearrangement uses TRBV5-1 and TRBJ2-3; D remains unclear. Sequencing used CD4+ or CD8+ T cells sorted from blood, obtained in a trial of the OX40 agonist ivuxolimab. The clonotype originates from an adult with an advanced solid tumor such as melanoma, head and neck, liver or kidney cancer. The CDR3 DNA sequence: TGCGCCAGCAGCTTAGTAGATACGCAGTATTTT. It specifies CASSLVDTQYF.